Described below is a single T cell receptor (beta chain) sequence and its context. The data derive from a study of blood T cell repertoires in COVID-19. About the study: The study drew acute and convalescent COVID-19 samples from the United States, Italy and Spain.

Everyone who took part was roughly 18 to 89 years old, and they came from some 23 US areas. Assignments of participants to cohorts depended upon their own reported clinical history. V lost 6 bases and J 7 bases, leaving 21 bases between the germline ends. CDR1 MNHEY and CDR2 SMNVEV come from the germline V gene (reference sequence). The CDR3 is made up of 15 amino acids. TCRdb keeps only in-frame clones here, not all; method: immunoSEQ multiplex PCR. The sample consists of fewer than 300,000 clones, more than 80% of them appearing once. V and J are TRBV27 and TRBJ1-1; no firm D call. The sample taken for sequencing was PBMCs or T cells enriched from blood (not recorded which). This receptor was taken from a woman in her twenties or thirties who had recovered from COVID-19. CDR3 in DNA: TGTGCCAGCAGATGGGCATTTCTGTCCGAAGGTGAAGCTTTCTTT. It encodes CASRWAFLSEGEAFF.